These 23 T cell receptor beta chains share one sample of origin, sequenced in a study of T cell changes during pregnancy in multiple sclerosis (dated by TCRdb to about 2019). The library relied on the immunoSEQ multiplex PCR assay. TCRdb carries this immuneACCESS record with in-frame sequences only. Its versions omit some clonotypes, under half of them owing to an unresolved V gene in the studies checked, with the rest unexplained. Present in this sample are around 46,000 clones, roughly nine tenths of which were seen just once. The ten largest clonotypes hold 8% to 9.5% of the sample. The material was CD8+ T cells from peripheral blood mononuclear cells, obtained in the second trimester of pregnancy. The receptors were sampled from a female donor with multiple sclerosis, enrolled in a pregnancy study.

The chain carries TRBV27 and TRBJ2-5, with D possibly TRBD1 on 6 matching bases. Germline assignment: CDR1 MNHEY and CDR2 SMNVEV (reference sequence). This CDR3 has 13 residues. Trimming stripped 6 bases from V and 5 bases from J, with 13 bases between. CDR3 amino acids: CASSFTGWETQYF. The CDR3, as DNA: TGTGCCAGCAGCTTTACAGGGTGGGAGACCCAGTACTTC.

The rearrangement joins TRBV19 to TRBJ1-5; 8 positions agree with TRBD1. The CDR3 has 15 residues. The J segment lost 7 bases and the V segment lost 6 bases, leaving 11 bases of the junction unmatched. Germline CDR1 reads LNHDA; CDR2 reads SQIVND (reference sequence). This CDR3 reads CASSQDREGEQPQHF. DNA of the CDR3: TGTGCCAGTAGCCAGGACAGGGAGGGCGAACAGCCCCAGCATTTT.

The chain is built from TRBV19 and TRBJ2-5; 12 positions match TRBD2. The CDR3 is made up of 17 amino acids. Losses at the gene ends were 0 bases for V and 3 bases for J; bases not matched to a gene: 5. Germline loops: CDR1 LNHDA, CDR2 SQIVND (reference sequence). CDR3 residues: CASSIDRASGGEETQYF. In DNA form, the CDR3 reads TGTGCCAGTAGTATAGATAGGGCTAGCGGGGGGGAAGAGACCCAGTACTTC.

The chain employs TRBV13 and TRBJ1-6; tentative D call: TRBD1 (5 bases). The CDR3 has 15 residues. V was trimmed by 0 bases and J by 4 bases, leaving 7 bases between them. Germline CDR1 reads PRHDT; CDR2 reads FYEKMQ (reference sequence). CDR3 protein: CASSLGTEYNSPLHF. The CDR3 DNA sequence: TGTGCCAGCAGCTTAGGGACAGAGTATAATTCACCCCTCCACTTT. Combining the CDR3 with reference TRBV13 and TRBJ1-6 gives the whole variable domain AAGVIQSPRHLIKEKRETATLKCYPIPRHDTVYWYQQGPGQDPQFLISFYEKMQSDKGSIPDRFSAQQFSDYHSELNMSSLELGDSALYFCASSLGTEYNSPLHFGNGTRLTVT.

The chain has TRBV7-6 and TRBJ2-3; 8 positions match TRBD1. J was trimmed by 1 base and V by 4 bases; bases with no gene match: 4. The germline V gene encodes CDR1 SGHVS and CDR2 FNYEAQ. The length of the CDR3 is 15 residues. CDR3 amino acids: CASSSTGAGTDTQYF. CDR3 in DNA: TGTGCCAGCAGCTCGACAGGGGCTGGCACAGATACGCAGTATTTT.

V and J are TRBV27 and TRBJ1-2, with 9 bases fitting TRBD1. The trim removed 3 bases at V and 7 bases at J, leaving 9 bases unmatched. The CDR3 spans 15 residues. Germline V CDR1 and CDR2: MNHEY, SMNVEV (reference sequence). The CDR3 protein is CASSLYGTGSLGYTF. Here the CDR3 DNA reads TGTGCCAGCAGTTTGTATGGGACAGGGAGCCTTGGCTACACCTTC.

CDR3: CASSEEGPQFATNEKLFF. The CDR3 DNA reads as TGTGCCAGCAGTGAAGAGGGGCCGCAGTTCGCAACTAATGAAAAACTGTTTTTT. The rearrangement uses TRBV6-1 and TRBJ1-4; D may be TRBD1 (5 bases). CDR1 is MNHNS, CDR2 SASEGT, per germline. V lost 1 base and J lost 0, with 15 bases in between. The CDR3 has 18 amino acids.

The V gene is TRBV9, the J gene TRBJ1-5; D perhaps matches TRBD1 (5 bases). The CDR3 has 15 residues. V shed 3 bases and J shed 0 bases, with 10 bases lying between them. The germline CDR1 and CDR2 sequences are SGDLS and YYNGEE. The CDR3 coding sequence is TGTGCCAGCAGCGCACAGGATTATAGCAATCAGCCCCAGCATTTT. This gives the protein CASSAQDYSNQPQHF. The entire variable domain, with the rest obtained from reference TRBV9 and TRBJ1-5, is as follows: DSGVTQTPKHLITATGQRVTLRCSPRSGDLSVYWYQQSLDQGLQFLIQYYNGEERAKGNILERFSAQQFPDLHSELNLSSLELGDSALYFCASSAQDYSNQPQHFGDGTRLSIL.

The chain combines TRBV5-6 with TRBJ2-7; a weak D match, TRBD1 (5 bases). This CDR3 is built from 15 residues. Trimming cost V 4 bases and J 3 bases, with 17 bases left between them. From germline, CDR1 is SGHDT and CDR2 YYEEEE. The CDR3 DNA reads as TGTGCCAGCAGCAAACCTACAGGAAATTTCTACGAGCAGTACTTC. It specifies CASSKPTGNFYEQYF. Full variable domain (outside the CDR3, taken from reference TRBV5-6 and TRBJ2-7): DAGVTQSPTHLIKTRGQQVTLRCSPKSGHDTVSWYQQALGQGPQFIFQYYEEEERQRGNFPDRFSGHQFPNYSSELNVNALLLGDSALYLCASSKPTGNFYEQYFGPGTRLTVT.

In DNA form, the CDR3 reads TGTGCCAGTAGTATAGTGACAGGGACACTGGCCGAGCAGTACTTC. This codes for CASSIVTGTLAEQYF. The rearrangement links TRBV19 to TRBJ2-7, with TRBD1 matching 7 bases. This CDR3 spans 15 amino acids. CDR1 is LNHDA, CDR2 SQIVND, per germline (reference sequence). J gave up 6 bases and V 1 base, and 9 bases lay outside the gene matches.

This clone was observed a handful of times. The chain joins TRBV28 to TRBJ1-6; TRBD1 matches at 7 bases. Germline lookup yields CDR1 MDHEN and CDR2 SYDVKM. Trimming cost V 10 bases and J 10 bases; bases outside gene matches: 7. The CDR3 has 12 residues. The CDR3 protein is CATRQGGSPLHF. The CDR3 DNA is TGTGCCACCCGACAGGGCGGCTCACCCCTCCACTTT.

This clone was counted a single time. The chain uses TRBV11-2 and TRBJ2-3; 10 bases line up with TRBD2. The ends lost 4 bases at V and 4 bases at J; junction bases unmatched: 8. The CDR3 loop spans 16 amino acids. Germline CDR1 SGHAT, CDR2 FQNNGV. The CDR3 region has the DNA TGTGCCAGCAGCTCACGCAGCGGGGGGGGGTCAGATACGCAGTATTTT. This codes for CASSSRSGGGSDTQYF.

This sequence joins TRBV10-1 and TRBJ1-1; TRBD1 matches 9 bases. The CDR3 consists of 15 residues. Germline V lookup: CDR1 WNHNN, CDR2 SYGVQD (reference sequence). V lost 3 bases and J lost 7; bases outside the gene matches: 9. The CDR3 DNA reads TGCGCCAGCAGTGACCCCCGGACAGGGGCCAATGAAGCTTTCTTT. It encodes CASSDPRTGANEAFF.

CDR3 sequence: CASSLYRGEQETQYF. As DNA, the CDR3 is TGTGCCAGCAGTTTATATCGGGGGGAACAAGAGACCCAGTACTTC. The chain carries TRBV27 and TRBJ2-5, with 7 positions matching TRBD2. The CDR3 extends over 15 amino acids. The germline CDR1 and CDR2 sequences are MNHEY and SMNVEV (reference sequence). V dropped 1 base and J dropped 2; count of bases not matched to a gene: 4.

The chain recombines TRBV6-4 with TRBJ1-2, with D possibly matching TRBD1 (6 bases). CDR1 MRHNA and CDR2 SNTAGT come from the germline V gene. V shed 5 bases and J shed 2 bases, with 9 bases lying between them. The CDR3 length is 13 residues. The CDR3 here is CASSKGENYGYTF. The CDR3 nucleotides are TGTGCCAGCAGTAAGGGGGAGAACTATGGCTACACCTTC.

The chain joins TRBV5-1 to TRBJ1-1; a weak D match, TRBD1 (5 bases). The CDR3 has 13 amino acids. V gave up 4 bases and J gave up 5 bases, with 12 bases separating them. Germline V gene sequence: CDR1 SGHRS, CDR2 YFSETQ. The CDR3 sequence is CASSTSTVTEAFF. The CDR3 coding sequence is TGCGCCAGCAGCACCTCGACAGTGACTGAAGCTTTCTTT.

By sample fraction, this clone is medium-sized. The V and J genes are TRBV7-3 and TRBJ2-3; tentative D call: TRBD2 (5 bases). V was clipped by 0 bases and J by 0 bases, with 13 bases between them. This CDR3 comprises 17 residues. Germline CDR1 is SGHTA and CDR2 is FQGTGA. The CDR3 coding sequence is TGTGCCAGCAGCTTAACGGTAATAGGGAGCAGCACAGATACGCAGTATTTT. Its translation: CASSLTVIGSSTDTQYF.

The rearrangement uses TRBV13 and TRBJ2-7, with 9 nucleotides matching TRBD1. CDR3 size: 14 residues. With V trimmed by 5 bases and J by 7 bases, 9 bases remained unmatched. Germline-derived CDR1 and CDR2 are PRHDT and FYEKMQ (reference sequence). The CDR3 DNA reads as TGTGCCAGCAGCCCCGGACAGGGGTTACTGGAGCAGTACTTC. This gives the protein CASSPGQGLLEQYF.

This chain connects TRBV6-6 to TRBJ1-2; 7 positions match TRBD1. The germline CDR1 and CDR2 sequences are MNHNY and SVGAGI (reference sequence). The CDR3 covers 14 residues. Trimming at V came to 6 bases and at J to 6 bases, leaving 10 bases not matched to a gene. CDR3 DNA: TGTGCCAGCAGCCCATTGAAAACAGGGGATGGCTACACCTTC. Translating gives CASSPLKTGDGYTF.

A remark on this clone: An end of the junction differs from the germline gene, which may be a read error. V gene TRBV2 combines with J gene TRBJ1-2, with D tentatively TRBD1 (6 bases). The V gene's germline CDR1 is SNHLY and CDR2 FYNNEI. This CDR3 is built from 11 residues. The CDR3 bases are TGTGCCAGCAGTGAATGGGGGACACATATCTTC. The encoded protein is CASSEWGTHIF.

The chain is built from TRBV6-1 and TRBJ2-7; D possibly corresponds to TRBD1 (8 bases). With 6 bases removed from V and 3 bases from J, the gap between germline ends came to 18 bases. The CDR3 has 15 amino acids. Germline V lookup: CDR1 MNHNS, CDR2 SASEGT. The CDR3 coding sequence is TGTGCCAGCAGAGCGGGACAGGTCTCCTTCTACGAGCAGTACTTC. This translates into CASRAGQVSFYEQYF.

The chain recombines TRBV6-1 with TRBJ1-3; D possibly corresponds to TRBD1 (5 bases). Germline values: CDR1 MNHNS, CDR2 SASEGT. This CDR3 has 15 amino acids. The V and J ends lost 7 bases and 4 bases respectively, with 17 bases between them. Written as DNA, the CDR3 is TGTGCCAGCACCTTCTCGGGGGAGTCAGGAAACACCATATATTTT. Translation: CASTFSGESGNTIYF.

This chain joins TRBV4-1 and TRBJ2-3; 10 bases map to TRBD2. The CDR3 covers 18 residues. Germline CDR1 is MGHRA and CDR2 is YSYEKL. The trim removed 0 bases at V and 3 bases at J, leaving 9 bases unmatched. The CDR3: CASSQDNSGGALTDTQYF. CDR3 in DNA: TGCGCCAGCAGCCAAGACAACAGCGGGGGGGCTTTAACAGATACGCAGTATTTT.